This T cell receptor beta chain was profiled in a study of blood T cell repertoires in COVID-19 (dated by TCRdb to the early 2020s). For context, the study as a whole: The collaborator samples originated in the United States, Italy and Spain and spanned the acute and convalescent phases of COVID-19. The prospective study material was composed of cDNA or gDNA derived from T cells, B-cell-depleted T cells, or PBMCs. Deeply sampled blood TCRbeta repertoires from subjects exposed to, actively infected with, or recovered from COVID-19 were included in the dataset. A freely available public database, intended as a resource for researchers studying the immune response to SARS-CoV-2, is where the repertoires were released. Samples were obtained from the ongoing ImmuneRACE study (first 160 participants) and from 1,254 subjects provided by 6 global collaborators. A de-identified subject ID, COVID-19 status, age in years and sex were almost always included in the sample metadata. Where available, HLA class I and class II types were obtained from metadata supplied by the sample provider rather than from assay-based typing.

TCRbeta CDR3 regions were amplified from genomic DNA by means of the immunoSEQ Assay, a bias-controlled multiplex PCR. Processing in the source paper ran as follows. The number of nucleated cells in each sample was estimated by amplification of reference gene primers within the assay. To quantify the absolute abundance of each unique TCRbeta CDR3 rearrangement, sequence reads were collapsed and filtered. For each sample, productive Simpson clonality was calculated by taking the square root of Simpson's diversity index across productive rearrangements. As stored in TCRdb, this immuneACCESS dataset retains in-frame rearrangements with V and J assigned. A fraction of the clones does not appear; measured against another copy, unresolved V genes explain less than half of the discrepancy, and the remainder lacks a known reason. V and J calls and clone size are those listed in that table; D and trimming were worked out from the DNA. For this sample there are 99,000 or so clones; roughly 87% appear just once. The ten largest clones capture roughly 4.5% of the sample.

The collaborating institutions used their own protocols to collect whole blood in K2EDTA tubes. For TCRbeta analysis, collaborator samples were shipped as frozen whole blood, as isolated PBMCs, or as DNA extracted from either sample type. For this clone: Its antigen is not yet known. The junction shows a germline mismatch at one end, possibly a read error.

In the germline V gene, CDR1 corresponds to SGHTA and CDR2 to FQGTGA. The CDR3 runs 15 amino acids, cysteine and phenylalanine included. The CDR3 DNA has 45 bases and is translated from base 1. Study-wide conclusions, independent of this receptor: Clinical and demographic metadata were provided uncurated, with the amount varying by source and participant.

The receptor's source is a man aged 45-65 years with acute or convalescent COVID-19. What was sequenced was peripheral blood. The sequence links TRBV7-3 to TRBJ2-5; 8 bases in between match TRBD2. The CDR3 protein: CASSLRREEQETQYF. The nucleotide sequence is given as TGTGCCAGCAGTTTAAGGCGGGAGGAGCAAGAGACCCAGTACTTC.